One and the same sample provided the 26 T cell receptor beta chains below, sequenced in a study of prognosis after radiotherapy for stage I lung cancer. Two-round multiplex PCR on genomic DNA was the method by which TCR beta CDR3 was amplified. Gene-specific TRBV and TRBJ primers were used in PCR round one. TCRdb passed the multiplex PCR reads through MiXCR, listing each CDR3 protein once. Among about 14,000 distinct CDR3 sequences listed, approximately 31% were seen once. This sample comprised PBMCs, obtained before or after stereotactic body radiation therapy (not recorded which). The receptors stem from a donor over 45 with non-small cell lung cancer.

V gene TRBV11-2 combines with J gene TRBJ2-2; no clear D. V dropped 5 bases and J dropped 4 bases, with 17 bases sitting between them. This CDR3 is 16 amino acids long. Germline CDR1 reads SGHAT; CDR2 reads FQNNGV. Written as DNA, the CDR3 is TGTGCCAGCAGCCGAGTTGAAGCTAGTCCCACCGGGGAGCTGTTTTTT. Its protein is CASSRVEASPTGELFF.

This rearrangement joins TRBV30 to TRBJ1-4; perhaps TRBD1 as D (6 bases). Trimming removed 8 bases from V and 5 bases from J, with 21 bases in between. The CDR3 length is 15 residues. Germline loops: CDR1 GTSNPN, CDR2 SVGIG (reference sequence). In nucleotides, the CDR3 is TGTGCCCGCAGTGACAGGTGGCTCCGGAATGAAAAACTGTTTTTT. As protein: CARSDRWLRNEKLFF.

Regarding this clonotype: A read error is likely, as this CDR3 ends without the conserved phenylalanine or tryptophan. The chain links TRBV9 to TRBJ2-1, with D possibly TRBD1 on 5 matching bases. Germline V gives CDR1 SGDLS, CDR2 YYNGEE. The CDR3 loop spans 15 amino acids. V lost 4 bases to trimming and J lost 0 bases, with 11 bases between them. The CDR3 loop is CASSLRQNSYNEQFC. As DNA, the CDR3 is TGTGCCAGCAGCTTGAGACAGAACTCCTACAATGAGCAGTTCTGT.

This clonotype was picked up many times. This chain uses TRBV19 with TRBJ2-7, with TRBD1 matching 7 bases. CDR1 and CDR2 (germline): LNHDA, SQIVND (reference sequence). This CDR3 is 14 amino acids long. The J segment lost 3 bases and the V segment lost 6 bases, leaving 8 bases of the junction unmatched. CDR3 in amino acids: CASRDREFSYEQYF. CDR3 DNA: TGTGCCAGTAGAGACAGGGAATTCAGCTACGAGCAGTACTTC.

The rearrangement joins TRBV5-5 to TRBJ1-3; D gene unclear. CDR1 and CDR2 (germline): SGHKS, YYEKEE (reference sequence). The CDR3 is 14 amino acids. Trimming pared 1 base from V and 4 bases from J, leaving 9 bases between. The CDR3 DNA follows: TGTGCCAGCAGCTTGAACCCGTCCGGAAACACCATATATTTT. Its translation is CASSLNPSGNTIYF.

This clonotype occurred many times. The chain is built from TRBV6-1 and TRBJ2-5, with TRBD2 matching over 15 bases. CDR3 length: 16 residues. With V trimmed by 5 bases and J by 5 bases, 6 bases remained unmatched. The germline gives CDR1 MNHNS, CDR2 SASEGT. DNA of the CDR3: TGTGCCAGCAGTCTGACCGGGACTAGCGGGAGGGAGACCCAGTACTTC. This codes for CASSLTGTSGRETQYF.

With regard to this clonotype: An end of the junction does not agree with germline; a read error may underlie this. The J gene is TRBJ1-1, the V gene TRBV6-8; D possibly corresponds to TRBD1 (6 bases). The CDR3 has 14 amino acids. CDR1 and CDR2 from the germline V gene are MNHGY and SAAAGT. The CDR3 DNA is TGTGCCAGCAGCATGGGGGGGCTTTTTTCTCTAGCTTTCTTC. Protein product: CASSMGGLFSLAFF.

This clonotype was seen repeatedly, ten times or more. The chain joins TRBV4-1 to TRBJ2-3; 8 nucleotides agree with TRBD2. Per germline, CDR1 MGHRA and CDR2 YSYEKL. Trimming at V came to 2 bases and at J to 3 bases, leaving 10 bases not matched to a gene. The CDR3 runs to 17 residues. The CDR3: CASSQSIRAGDTDTQYF. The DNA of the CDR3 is TGCGCCAGCAGCCAAAGCATCCGAGCGGGAGATACAGATACGCAGTATTTT.

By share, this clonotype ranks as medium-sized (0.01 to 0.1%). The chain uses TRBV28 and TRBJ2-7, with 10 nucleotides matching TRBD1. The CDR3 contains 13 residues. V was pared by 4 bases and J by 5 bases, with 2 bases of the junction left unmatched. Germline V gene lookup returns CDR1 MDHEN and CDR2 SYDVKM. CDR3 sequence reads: CASSSGQGDEQYF. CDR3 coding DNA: TGTGCCAGCAGTTCCGGACAGGGGGACGAGCAGTACTTC.

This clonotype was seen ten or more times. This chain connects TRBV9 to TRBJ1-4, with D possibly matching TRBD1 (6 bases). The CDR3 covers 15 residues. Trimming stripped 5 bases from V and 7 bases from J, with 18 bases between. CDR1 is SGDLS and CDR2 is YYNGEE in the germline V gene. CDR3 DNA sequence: TGTGCCAGCAGTGCTACGGGGGGCGTGCGTGAAAAACTGTTTTTT. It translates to CASSATGGVREKLFF. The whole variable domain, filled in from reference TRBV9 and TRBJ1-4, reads DSGVTQTPKHLITATGQRVTLRCSPRSGDLSVYWYQQSLDQGLQFLIQYYNGEERAKGNILERFSAQQFPDLHSELNLSSLELGDSALYFCASSATGGVREKLFFGSGTQLSVL.

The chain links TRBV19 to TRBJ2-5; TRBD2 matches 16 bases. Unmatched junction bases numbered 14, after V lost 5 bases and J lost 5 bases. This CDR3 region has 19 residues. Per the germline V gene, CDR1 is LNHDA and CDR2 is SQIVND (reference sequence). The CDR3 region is CASSPDPPGLAGGWETQYF. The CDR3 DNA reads TGTGCCAGTAGTCCTGACCCCCCGGGACTAGCGGGAGGGTGGGAGACCCAGTACTTC.

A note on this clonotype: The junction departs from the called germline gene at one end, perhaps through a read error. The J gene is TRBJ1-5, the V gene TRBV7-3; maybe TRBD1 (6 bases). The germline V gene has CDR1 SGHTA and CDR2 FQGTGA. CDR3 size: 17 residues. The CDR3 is CASRIGTSGVGNQHQHF. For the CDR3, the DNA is TGTGCCAGCAGGATCGGTACCTCAGGGGTAGGCAATCAGCACCAGCATTTT.

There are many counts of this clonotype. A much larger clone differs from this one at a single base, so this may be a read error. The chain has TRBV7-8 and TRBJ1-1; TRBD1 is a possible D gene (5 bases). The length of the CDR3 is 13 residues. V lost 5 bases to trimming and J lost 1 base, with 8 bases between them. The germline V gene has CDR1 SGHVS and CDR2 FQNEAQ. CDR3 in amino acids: CASSIGENTEAFF. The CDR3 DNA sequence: TGTGCCAGCAGCATAGGGGAGAACACTGAAGCTTTCTTT.

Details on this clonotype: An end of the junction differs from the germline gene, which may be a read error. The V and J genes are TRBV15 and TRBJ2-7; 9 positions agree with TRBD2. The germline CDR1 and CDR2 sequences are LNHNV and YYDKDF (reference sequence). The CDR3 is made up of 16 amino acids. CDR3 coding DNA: TGTGTCACCAGCAGGGAGGTCGGGACTAGCATCCACGAGCAGTACTTC. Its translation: CVTSREVGTSIHEQYF.

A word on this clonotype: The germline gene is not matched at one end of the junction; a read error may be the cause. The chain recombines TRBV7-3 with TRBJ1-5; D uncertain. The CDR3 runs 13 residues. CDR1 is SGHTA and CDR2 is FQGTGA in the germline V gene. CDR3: CASSSGPNQPHHF. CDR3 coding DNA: TGTGCCAGCAGCTCTGGACCCAATCAGCCCCATCATTTT.

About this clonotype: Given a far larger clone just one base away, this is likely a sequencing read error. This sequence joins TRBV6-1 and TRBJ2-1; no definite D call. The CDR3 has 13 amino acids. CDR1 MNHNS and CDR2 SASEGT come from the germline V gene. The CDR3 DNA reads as TGTGCCAGCAGTGTTGGACGAGACAATGATCAGTTCTTC. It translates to CASSVGRDNDQFF.

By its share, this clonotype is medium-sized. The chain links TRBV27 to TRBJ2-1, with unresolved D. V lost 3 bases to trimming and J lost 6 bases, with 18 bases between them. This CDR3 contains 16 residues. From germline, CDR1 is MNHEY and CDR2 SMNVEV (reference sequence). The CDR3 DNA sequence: TGTGCCAGCAGTTTTGCCGCCGCCCCCTGGGGCAATGAGCAGTTCTTC. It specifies CASSFAAAPWGNEQFF.

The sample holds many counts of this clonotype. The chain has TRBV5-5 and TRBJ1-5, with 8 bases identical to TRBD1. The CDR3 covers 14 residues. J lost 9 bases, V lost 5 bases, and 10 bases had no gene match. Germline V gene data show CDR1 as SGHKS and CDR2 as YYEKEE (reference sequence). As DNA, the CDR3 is TGTGCCAGCAGTATTCGGACAGGGAATTCGCCCCAGCATTTT. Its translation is CASSIRTGNSPQHF. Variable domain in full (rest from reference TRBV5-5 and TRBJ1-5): DAGVTQSPTHLIKTRGQQVTLRCSPISGHKSVSWYQQVLGQGPQFIFQYYEKEERGRGNFPDRFSARQFPNYSSELNVNALLLGDSALYLCASSIRTGNSPQHFGDGTRLSIL.

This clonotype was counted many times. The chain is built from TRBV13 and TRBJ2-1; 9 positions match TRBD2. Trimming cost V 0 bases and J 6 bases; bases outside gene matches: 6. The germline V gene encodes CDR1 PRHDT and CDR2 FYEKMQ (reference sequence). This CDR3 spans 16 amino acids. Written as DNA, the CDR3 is TGTGCCAGCAGCTTAGGCGCCCCGGGACTAGCCAATGAGCAGTTCTTC. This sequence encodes CASSLGAPGLANEQFF.

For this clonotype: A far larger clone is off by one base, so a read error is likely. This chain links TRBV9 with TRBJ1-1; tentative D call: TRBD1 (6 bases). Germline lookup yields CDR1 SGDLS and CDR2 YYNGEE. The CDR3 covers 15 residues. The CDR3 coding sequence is TGTGCCAGCAGCCAAGTGGGGGCTCCGAGCACTCAAGCTTTCTTT. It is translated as CASSQVGAPSTQAFF.

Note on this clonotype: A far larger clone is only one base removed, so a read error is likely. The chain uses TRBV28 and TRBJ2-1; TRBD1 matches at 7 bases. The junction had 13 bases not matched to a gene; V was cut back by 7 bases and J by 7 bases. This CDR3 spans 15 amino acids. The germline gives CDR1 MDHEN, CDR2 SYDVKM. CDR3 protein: CASMGTGVRLNEQFF. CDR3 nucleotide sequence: TGTGCCAGCATGGGAACAGGGGTACGTCTGAATGAGCAGTTCTTC.

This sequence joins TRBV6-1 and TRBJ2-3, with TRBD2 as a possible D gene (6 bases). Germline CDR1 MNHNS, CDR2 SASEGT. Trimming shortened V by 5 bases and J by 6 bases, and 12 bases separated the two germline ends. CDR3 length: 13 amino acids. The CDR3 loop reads CASSHSGGDTQYF. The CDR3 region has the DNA TGTGCCAGCAGTCACAGTGGAGGGGATACGCAGTATTTT.

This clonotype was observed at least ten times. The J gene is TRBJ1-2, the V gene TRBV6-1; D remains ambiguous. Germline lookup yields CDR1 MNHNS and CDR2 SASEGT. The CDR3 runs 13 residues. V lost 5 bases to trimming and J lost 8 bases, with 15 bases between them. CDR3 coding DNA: TGTGCCAGCAGTCCCGACGGACTGCGGGGCTACACCTTC. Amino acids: CASSPDGLRGYTF.

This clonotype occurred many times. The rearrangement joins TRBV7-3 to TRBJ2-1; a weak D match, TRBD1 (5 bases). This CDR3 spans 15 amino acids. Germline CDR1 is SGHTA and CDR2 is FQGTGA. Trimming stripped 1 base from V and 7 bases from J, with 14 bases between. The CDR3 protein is CASSLMTVPENEQFF. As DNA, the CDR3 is TGTGCCAGCAGCTTAATGACAGTTCCGGAGAATGAGCAGTTCTTC.

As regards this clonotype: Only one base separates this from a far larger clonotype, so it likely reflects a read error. The CDR3 DNA follows: TGTGCCAGCATTTACGGGACAGACCGGAATGGAAACACCATATATTTT. Amino acid sequence: CASIYGTDRNGNTIYF. The chain recombines TRBV6-8 with TRBJ1-3; 7 bases are shared with TRBD1. The CDR3 sequence is 16 residues long. Looked up from germline, CDR1 is MNHGY and CDR2 is SAAAGT.

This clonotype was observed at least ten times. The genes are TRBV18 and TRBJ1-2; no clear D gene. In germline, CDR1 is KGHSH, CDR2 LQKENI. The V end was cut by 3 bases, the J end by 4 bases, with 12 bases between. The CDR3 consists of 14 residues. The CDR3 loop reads CASSPTFGLYGYTF. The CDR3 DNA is TGTGCCAGCTCACCGACCTTTGGACTCTATGGCTACACCTTC. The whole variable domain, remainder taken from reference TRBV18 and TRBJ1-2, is NAGVMQNPRHLVRRRGQEARLRCSPMKGHSHVYWYRQLPEEGLKFMVYLQKENIIDESGMPKERFSAEFPKEGPSILRIQQVVRGDSAAYFCASSPTFGLYGYTFGSGTRLTVV.